Below are 17 T cell receptor beta chains sequenced from a single sample in a study of tissue T cells after allogeneic stem cell transplantation. TCRdb's table, derived via immunoSEQ multiplex PCR, lists solely in-frame clones and lacks some. The sample comprises 25,000 to 35,000 clones, 85% of which are singletons, and 3.5% to 4.5% rests with the top ten. The sample in question was blood, obtained before transplantation. The receptors stem from a woman between 18 and 50 years old who later had graft-versus-host disease after an allogeneic stem cell transplant.

The rearrangement uses TRBV29-1 and TRBJ2-1, with D possibly matching TRBD1 (5 bases). Germline loops: CDR1 SQVTM, CDR2 ANQGSEA. Trimming cost V 7 bases and J 0 bases, with 22 bases left between them. The CDR3 extends over 17 amino acids. CDR3 nucleotide sequence: TGCAGCGCCCTCCCCCTCTATGACAGTAGCTCCTACAATGAGCAGTTCTTC. It codes for CSALPLYDSSSYNEQFF.

This chain connects TRBV3-1 (or the pseudogene TRBV3-2) to TRBJ2-1; D gene uncertain. The CDR3 is made up of 14 amino acids. With 1 base removed from V and 5 bases from J, the gap between germline ends came to 9 bases. Germline lookup yields CDR1 LGHDT and CDR2 YNNKEL (reference sequence). The CDR3 loop reads CASSQVGKHNEQFF. CDR3 bases: TGTGCCAGCAGCCAAGTCGGAAAGCACAATGAGCAGTTCTTC.

V and J are TRBV29-1 and TRBJ2-5; D uncertain. V lost 2 bases and J 5 bases, leaving 6 bases between the germline ends. Per germline, CDR1 SQVTM and CDR2 ANQGSEA. CDR3 length: 11 amino acids. CDR3 in amino acids: CSVEQPETQYF. In nucleotides, the CDR3 is TGCAGCGTTGAACAACCGGAGACCCAGTACTTC.

The chain couples TRBV10-3 to TRBJ2-7, with D possibly being TRBD2 (6 bases). CDR3 length: 14 amino acids. Germline V CDR1 and CDR2: ENHRY, SYGVKD. Deletions cut 2 bases from V and 7 bases from J, with 15 bases between. CDR3 sequence: CAISEPGTGGEQYF. The DNA of the CDR3 is TGTGCCATCAGTGAGCCGGGGACCGGGGGTGAGCAGTACTTC.

This clone was seen only once. The chain employs TRBV7-2 and TRBJ1-3, with TRBD1 as a possible D gene (5 bases). CDR1 is SGHTA, CDR2 FQGNSA, per germline. Trimming left V 5 bases short and J 4 bases short, with 12 bases between. The CDR3 extends over 14 amino acids. For the CDR3, the DNA is TGTGCCAGCAGCCCTGGGGGGTCGGGAAACACCATATATTTT. Its protein product is CASSPGGSGNTIYF.

This chain uses TRBV5-1 with TRBJ1-2; 7 bases agree with TRBD1. CDR1 is SGHRS, CDR2 YFSETQ, per germline. This CDR3 has 15 residues. V was clipped by 4 bases and J by 1 base; unmatched bases: 7. The CDR3: CASSPPGTVNYGYTF. DNA for the CDR3: TGCGCCAGCAGCCCACCCGGGACAGTTAACTATGGCTACACCTTC.

The V call is TRBV4-1, the J call TRBJ1-2; D possibly corresponds to TRBD1 (5 bases). Germline V gives CDR1 MGHRA, CDR2 YSYEKL. The CDR3 is made up of 14 amino acids. V was pared by 1 base and J by 5 bases, with 11 bases between. CDR3 sequence (DNA): TGCGCCAGCAGCCAAGTCGGGGCGCCATATGGCTACACCTTC. It translates to CASSQVGAPYGYTF.

The rearrangement uses TRBV28 and TRBJ2-7, with D perhaps matching TRBD2 (6 bases). Deletions cut 11 bases from V and 4 bases from J, with 18 bases between. The CDR3 length is 13 residues. The V gene's germline CDR1 is MDHEN and CDR2 SYDVKM. The chain's CDR3 is CAGLGRERYEQYF. CDR3 DNA: TGTGCCGGGCTCGGACGGGAGCGGTACGAGCAGTACTTC.

The chain combines TRBV7-8 with TRBJ1-1; 8 bases are shared with TRBD1. The germline CDR1 and CDR2 sequences are SGHVS and FQNEAQ. V dropped 1 base and J dropped 1; count of bases not matched to a gene: 5. There are 16 residues in the CDR3. CDR3 in amino acids: CASSLDLDRANTEAFF. The CDR3 nucleotides are TGTGCCAGCAGCTTAGATCTGGACAGGGCGAACACTGAAGCTTTCTTT.

The rearrangement links TRBV11-1 to TRBJ2-7; D perhaps matches TRBD2 (7 bases). This CDR3 spans 15 amino acids. Trimming cost V 4 bases and J 2 bases, with 15 bases left between them. Germline V gene lookup returns CDR1 SGHAT and CDR2 FQDESV (reference sequence). The CDR3 coding sequence is TGTGCCAGCAGCTCCCGGGGGGCCGCACCCTACGAGCAGTACTTC. Residues: CASSSRGAAPYEQYF.

The chain uses TRBV15 and TRBJ2-2; 7 bases are a match to TRBD1. Germline V gene sequence: CDR1 LNHNV, CDR2 YYDKDF (reference sequence). This CDR3 has 14 amino acids. The V and J ends lost 7 bases and 5 bases, in that order; junction bases with no gene match: 7. In DNA form, the CDR3 reads TGTGCCACCAAACAGGGGATGGGGACCGGGGAGCTGTTTTTT. As protein: CATKQGMGTGELFF.

The rearrangement joins TRBV7-2 to TRBJ2-2; D is unresolved. The CDR3 is 14 residues long. The germline V gene encodes CDR1 SGHTA and CDR2 FQGNSA. Trimming pared 3 bases from V and 3 bases from J, leaving 8 bases between. The CDR3 DNA is TGTGCCAGCAGCTTGGGGTTTGACACCGGGGAGCTGTTTTTT. Translating gives CASSLGFDTGELFF. The variable domain in full, completed from reference TRBV7-2 and TRBJ2-2, reads GAGVSQSPSNKVTEKGKDVELRCDPISGHTALYWYRQSLGQGLEFLIYFQGNSAPDKSGLPSDRFSAERTGGSVSTLTIQRTQQEDSAVYLCASSLGFDTGELFFGEGSRLTVL.

The J gene is TRBJ2-2, the V gene TRBV6-6; D remains ambiguous. Germline CDR1 reads MNHNY; CDR2 reads SVGAGI (reference sequence). With 10 bases removed from V and 2 bases from J, the gap between germline ends came to 8 bases. The CDR3 has 12 residues. The CDR3 loop is CATQDNTGELFF. The CDR3 DNA is TGTGCCACCCAGGACAACACCGGGGAGCTGTTTTTT.

The CDR3 protein is CASSYGGGYTF. CDR3 nucleotides: TGTGCCAGCAGTTATGGAGGCGGCTACACCTTC. The V and J genes are TRBV6-5 and TRBJ1-2; no clear D gene. V gave up 3 bases and J gave up 8 bases, with 7 bases separating them. Germline values: CDR1 MNHEY, CDR2 SVGAGI. CDR3 length equals 11 residues.

V gene TRBV30 combines with J gene TRBJ1-3, with TRBD1 matching 7 bases. The CDR3 runs 18 residues. From germline, CDR1 is GTSNPN and CDR2 SVGIG (reference sequence). The ends lost 0 bases at V and 2 bases at J; junction bases unmatched: 13. This chain's CDR3 is CAWSVQGGRASTGNTIYF. For the CDR3, the DNA is TGTGCCTGGAGTGTTCAGGGGGGTAGGGCCTCCACTGGAAACACCATATATTTT.

This rearrangement joins TRBV5-1 to TRBJ1-2, with 7 bases lining up with TRBD1. After removal of 7 bases from V and 6 bases from J, the junction contained 12 bases not matched to a gene. The CDR3 loop spans 14 amino acids. The V gene's germline CDR1 is SGHRS and CDR2 YFSETQ. The CDR3 DNA sequence: TGCGCCAGCCGGCCGACAGGGCAAGAAAATGGCTACACCTTC. It translates to CASRPTGQENGYTF.

The V call is TRBV29-1, the J call TRBJ1-3; D uncertain. Germline V gene data show CDR1 as SQVTM and CDR2 as ANQGSEA. Trimming shortened V by 8 bases and J by 2 bases, and 10 bases separated the two germline ends. The CDR3 runs to 12 residues. This CDR3 is CSTRLAGNTIYF. The CDR3 DNA follows: TGCAGCACCCGGCTCGCTGGAAACACCATATATTTT.